The 32 T cell receptor beta chains in this list originate from one sample, sequenced in a study of T cells in narcolepsy. Sequencing was performed with immunoSEQ multiplex PCR; in TCRdb, only in-frame clones are kept and a portion is missing. The sample holds over 25,000 clones; about four fifths are singletons and the top ten take 0.75% to 1%. Sequenced material: CD45RA- memory CD4+ T cells from PBMCs. The receptors stem from a human donor with narcolepsy.

This rearrangement joins TRBV4-1 to TRBJ2-5; a possible D gene is TRBD2 (7 bases). V lost 0 bases and J 5 bases, leaving 16 bases between the germline ends. Looked up from germline, CDR1 is MGHRA and CDR2 is YSYEKL. This CDR3 is 16 amino acids long. The chain's CDR3 is CASSQDNGGGLETQYF. The CDR3 DNA sequence: TGCGCCAGCAGCCAAGATAATGGGGGGGGGCTCGAGACCCAGTACTTC.

The chain uses TRBV11-3 and TRBJ1-1, with D uncertain. CDR1 is SGHNT and CDR2 is YENEEA in the germline V gene. The CDR3 loop spans 13 amino acids. Deletions cut 2 bases from V and 5 bases from J, with 9 bases between. This CDR3 is CASSLHQDTEAFF. DNA for the CDR3: TGTGCCAGCAGCTTACATCAAGATACTGAAGCTTTCTTT.

The chain has TRBV6-5 and TRBJ2-5, with 9 bases lining up with TRBD1. TRBJ2-7 explains the end of the DNA better; the J call may be wrong. The germline CDR1 and CDR2 sequences are MNHEY and SVGAGI. The CDR3 runs to 15 residues. CDR3 residues: CASSYSGQGPGEQYF. As DNA, the CDR3 is TGTGCCAGCAGTTACTCGGGACAGGGACCCGGCGAGCAGTACTTC.

The rearrangement links TRBV5-5 to TRBJ1-4, with TRBD1 matching over 7 bases. The germline gives CDR1 SGHKS, CDR2 YYEKEE (reference sequence). V gave up 0 bases and J gave up 5 bases; unmatched junction bases: 7. This CDR3 is built from 16 residues. The CDR3 DNA sequence: TGTGCCAGCAGCTTGGGTCCCCGGGACAGCAATGAAAAACTGTTTTTT. Amino acid sequence: CASSLGPRDSNEKLFF.

Concerning this clone: One end of the junction is discordant with germline, which a read error may explain. This chain connects TRBV7-9 to TRBJ1-5; D unclear. The J call may be wrong; the DNA end is better matched by TRBJ2-3. The CDR3 loop spans 13 amino acids. CDR1 and CDR2 from the germline V gene are SEHNR and FQNEAQ (reference sequence). This CDR3 is CAGSFDSNQPQYF. Written as DNA, the CDR3 is TGTGCCGGCAGCTTTGATAGCAATCAGCCCCAGTATTTT.

The chain employs TRBV6-6 and TRBJ1-5, with TRBD1 as a possible D gene (6 bases). CDR3 size: 14 residues. The V end was cut by 2 bases, the J end by 5 bases, with 10 bases between. Germline-derived CDR1 and CDR2 are MNHNY and SVGAGI (reference sequence). CDR3 DNA sequence: TGTGCCAGCAGTTACAGGGGGTTGGATCAGCCCCAGCATTTT. It specifies CASSYRGLDQPQHF.

The chain links TRBV15 to TRBJ1-1; a weak D match, TRBD1 (5 bases). Per germline, CDR1 LNHNV and CDR2 YYDKDF (reference sequence). V gave up 0 bases and J gave up 5 bases, with 28 bases separating them. This CDR3 has 20 amino acids. The CDR3 loop is CATSRDEIQGRYQGGTEAFF. CDR3 DNA: TGTGCCACCAGCAGAGATGAGATCCAGGGAAGATATCAAGGTGGAACTGAAGCTTTCTTT.

The genes are TRBV28 and TRBJ1-1; TRBD1 aligns across 7 bases. The CDR3 totals 14 residues. V dropped 7 bases and J dropped 0; count of bases not matched to a gene: 5. Germline-derived CDR1 and CDR2 are MDHEN and SYDVKM. CDR3 in amino acids: CASITGAMNTEAFF. Written as DNA, the CDR3 is TGTGCCAGCATAACAGGGGCGATGAACACTGAAGCTTTCTTT.

This clone was recorded a few times. Other DNA sequences of this sample code for an identical CDR3. The V and J genes are TRBV6-6 and TRBJ1-3; tentative D call: TRBD1 (6 bases). This CDR3 is 15 amino acids long. V was clipped by 9 bases and J by 4 bases, with 19 bases between them. Looked up from germline, CDR1 is MNHNY and CDR2 is SVGAGI (reference sequence). DNA of the CDR3: TGTGCCAGGCTAGCTCGGGGGGCAAAGGGAAACACCATATATTTT. Translated: CARLARGAKGNTIYF.

This rearrangement joins TRBV7-2 to TRBJ2-2; D call uncertain. This CDR3 has 14 amino acids. Trimming left V 2 bases short and J 2 bases short, with 6 bases between. CDR1 is SGHTA, CDR2 FQGNSA, per germline. This chain's CDR3 is CASSLLSNTGELFF. In DNA, the CDR3 is TGTGCCAGCAGCTTATTGTCAAACACCGGGGAGCTGTTTTTT.

The V call is TRBV11-2, the J call TRBJ1-2, with a weak D call TRBD1 (5 bases). Deletions cut 5 bases from V and 7 bases from J, with 23 bases between. The V gene's germline CDR1 is SGHAT and CDR2 FQNNGV. The CDR3 extends over 16 amino acids. Written as DNA, the CDR3 is TGTGCCAGCAGCACTAACTGGGGGGGTCCCTATGGTGGCTACACCTTC. Translation: CASSTNWGGPYGGYTF.

The CDR3 DNA reads TGTGCCGGTGGACAGGTAGCAGGAAACACCATATATTTT. Protein sequence: CAGGQVAGNTIYF. The rearrangement uses TRBV6-5 and TRBJ1-3, with 7 bases matching TRBD1. The CDR3 spans 13 residues. Germline-derived CDR1 and CDR2 are MNHEY and SVGAGI. V was clipped by 11 bases and J by 4 bases; unmatched bases: 8.

The rearrangement uses TRBV12-5 and TRBJ1-1; D unresolved. The CDR3 totals 14 residues. CDR1 and CDR2 (germline): LGHNT, FRNRAP. V lost 5 bases to trimming and J lost 1 base, with 11 bases between them. The CDR3 loop reads CASGRSEGNTEAFF. The CDR3 DNA is TGTGCTAGTGGTCGGAGCGAGGGGAACACTGAAGCTTTCTTT.

CDR3 bases: TGTGCCAGCAGCCCGACCGGGACAGTTAACACTGAAGCTTTCTTT. Residues: CASSPTGTVNTEAFF. The V and J genes are TRBV14 and TRBJ1-1, with TRBD1 matching over 7 bases. The CDR3 has 15 residues. V shed 4 bases and J 2 bases; nucleotides not matched to a gene: 7. Germline assignment: CDR1 SGHDN and CDR2 FVKESK.

This rearrangement joins TRBV27 to TRBJ1-1; TRBD1 might be the D (5 bases). V lost 2 bases and J 0 bases, leaving 7 bases between the germline ends. The CDR3 covers 14 residues. Germline V lookup: CDR1 MNHEY, CDR2 SMNVEV (reference sequence). The CDR3, as DNA: TGTGCCAGCAGTTTAGGGGCGGTGAACACTGAAGCTTTCTTT. This codes for CASSLGAVNTEAFF.

A single count supports this clone. This chain connects TRBV11-1 to TRBJ2-7, with TRBD1 matching 10 bases. Germline V gene lookup returns CDR1 SGHAT and CDR2 FQDESV (reference sequence). J lost 2 bases, V lost 5 bases, and 6 bases had no gene match. The CDR3 runs to 15 residues. The CDR3 nucleotides are TGTGCCAGCAGCGACGGACAGGGGGTCACCTACGAGCAGTACTTC. Residues: CASSDGQGVTYEQYF.

The chain has TRBV6-5 and TRBJ1-2, with D perhaps matching TRBD1 (5 bases). CDR1 MNHEY and CDR2 SVGAGI come from the germline V gene. V gave up 5 bases and J gave up 7 bases, with 8 bases separating them. This CDR3 comprises 11 residues. The CDR3 nucleotides are TGTGCCAGCAGTCCAGGGTTTGGCTACACCTTC. Protein product: CASSPGFGYTF.

The chain links TRBV28 to TRBJ1-1; D is uncertain. CDR3 length: 12 residues. CDR1 MDHEN and CDR2 SYDVKM come from the germline V gene. V was pared by 3 bases and J by 5 bases, with 7 bases between. The CDR3: CASSFWGTEAFF. The CDR3 DNA follows: TGTGCCAGCAGTTTTTGGGGTACTGAAGCTTTCTTT.

The table lists this clone with a few counts. One end of the junction fails to match germline, which may point to a read error. The V gene is TRBV25-1, the J gene TRBJ2-5; perhaps TRBD2 as D (5 bases). Germline loops: CDR1 MGHDK, CDR2 SYGVNS. This CDR3 spans 15 amino acids. The CDR3 DNA is TGTGCCAGCACTGAAACGCTGGGAGCATTTGAGACCCAGTACTTC. As protein: CASTETLGAFETQYF.

The genes are TRBV27 and TRBJ2-4; D unresolved. Germline V lookup: CDR1 MNHEY, CDR2 SMNVEV (reference sequence). The V end lost 6 bases, the J end lost 0 bases, and 9 bases lay between the germline ends. The CDR3 extends over 14 amino acids. As DNA, the CDR3 is TGTGCCAGCAGCCCGGTACTAGCCAAAAACATTCAGTACTTC. It is translated as CASSPVLAKNIQYF.

This clone was seen only once. The chain is built from TRBV11-1 and TRBJ2-7; a possible D gene is TRBD1 (5 bases). This CDR3 is 15 amino acids long. Germline CDR1 reads SGHAT; CDR2 reads FQDESV (reference sequence). V shed 1 base and J shed 4 bases, with 14 bases lying between them. Here the CDR3 DNA reads TGTGCCAGCAGCTTAGAGGGGCAGTCATTGTACGAGCAGTACTTC. This sequence encodes CASSLEGQSLYEQYF.

This chain uses TRBV4-3 with TRBJ2-1; 8 bases align to TRBD2. The trim removed 1 base at V and 2 bases at J, leaving 1 base unmatched. The CDR3 has 15 residues. The germline CDR1 and CDR2 sequences are LGHNA and YSLEER. Here the CDR3 reads CASSQAGGPYNEQFF. CDR3 DNA: TGCGCCAGCAGCCAAGCGGGGGGGCCCTACAATGAGCAGTTCTTC.

This clone was picked up one time. V and J are TRBV9 and TRBJ2-3; D might be TRBD1 or TRBD2, each matching 5 bases. There are 14 residues in the CDR3. V dropped 5 bases and J dropped 2 bases, with 12 bases sitting between them. Per the germline V gene, CDR1 is SGDLS and CDR2 is YYNGEE. In DNA form, the CDR3 reads TGTGCCAGCAGGGGGGTATCGACCACAGATACGCAGTATTTT. The encoded protein is CASRGVSTTDTQYF.

V and J are TRBV14 and TRBJ2-2; 8 positions agree with TRBD2. The CDR3 covers 15 residues. V lost 1 base, J lost 5 bases, and 3 bases stayed unmatched. Germline loops: CDR1 SGHDN, CDR2 FVKESK. CDR3 region: CASSQGGGPTGELFF. The CDR3 nucleotides are TGTGCCAGCAGCCAAGGCGGGGGGCCTACCGGGGAGCTGTTTTTT.

This clone was counted a few times. The chain links TRBV7-2 to TRBJ1-1, with D possibly being TRBD1 (5 bases). CDR1 is SGHTA and CDR2 is FQGNSA in the germline V gene. The CDR3 loop spans 13 amino acids. V was shortened by 3 bases and J by 1 base, with 6 bases between the two germline ends. The CDR3 bases are TGTGCCAGCAGCTTTACAGGGAACACTGAAGCTTTCTTT. This sequence encodes CASSFTGNTEAFF.

The J gene is TRBJ1-2, the V gene TRBV6-6; D is ambiguous. V lost 4 bases and J 4 bases, leaving 7 bases between the germline ends. The CDR3 loop spans 12 amino acids. CDR1 and CDR2 (germline): MNHNY, SVGAGI (reference sequence). CDR3 nucleotide sequence: TGTGCCAGCAGTTCCACAACCTATGGCTACACCTTC. This translates into CASSSTTYGYTF.

The V call is TRBV5-1, the J call TRBJ2-3; D remains ambiguous. From germline, CDR1 is SGHRS and CDR2 YFSETQ. The CDR3 runs to 12 residues. V gave up 0 bases and J gave up 7 bases, with 6 bases separating them. CDR3 nucleotides: TGCGCCAGCAGCTTGGACCGAAATACGCAGTATTTT. It encodes CASSLDRNTQYF.

The V call is TRBV15, the J call TRBJ1-3; no definite D call. Germline V gene sequence: CDR1 LNHNV, CDR2 YYDKDF (reference sequence). Trimming pared 0 bases from V and 0 bases from J, leaving 12 bases between. This CDR3 region has 17 residues. CDR3 protein: CATSRDQFVGSGNTIYF. The CDR3 nucleotides are TGTGCCACCAGCAGAGATCAGTTCGTAGGCTCTGGAAACACCATATATTTT.

The chain employs TRBV14 and TRBJ1-6, with TRBD1 matching over 8 bases. This CDR3 is 15 amino acids long. CDR1 and CDR2 from the germline V gene are SGHDN and FVKESK. The ends lost 3 bases at V and 5 bases at J; junction bases unmatched: 3. CDR3 in amino acids: CASSHLQGDNSPLHF. CDR3 nucleotide sequence: TGTGCCAGCAGCCACTTACAGGGGGATAATTCACCCCTCCACTTT.

This chain links TRBV7-2 with TRBJ2-5, with TRBD2 matching 10 bases. The CDR3 covers 15 residues. Trimming cost V 5 bases and J 2 bases; bases outside gene matches: 5. Germline loops: CDR1 SGHTA, CDR2 FQGNSA. The CDR3 DNA follows: TGTGCCAGCAGCCTTAGCGGGGGGCCTCAAGAGACCCAGTACTTC. As protein: CASSLSGGPQETQYF.

The J gene is TRBJ1-5, the V gene TRBV11-3, with TRBD1 as a possible D gene (5 bases). Looked up from germline, CDR1 is SGHNT and CDR2 is YENEEA. The CDR3 totals 13 residues. V shed 5 bases and J shed 2 bases, with 7 bases lying between them. CDR3 protein: CASSGGGNQPQHF. CDR3 DNA: TGTGCCAGCAGCGGGGGAGGCAATCAGCCCCAGCATTTT.

The V call is TRBV5-4, the J call TRBJ1-1; 7 positions match TRBD1. CDR3 length: 15 amino acids. Germline trimming cut 4 bases from V and 1 base from J; bases unmatched to any gene: 7. Germline V lookup: CDR1 SGHNT, CDR2 YYREEE (reference sequence). The CDR3 spells CASSAPGGENTEAFF. The DNA of the CDR3 is TGTGCCAGCAGCGCTCCAGGGGGGGAGAACACTGAAGCTTTCTTT.